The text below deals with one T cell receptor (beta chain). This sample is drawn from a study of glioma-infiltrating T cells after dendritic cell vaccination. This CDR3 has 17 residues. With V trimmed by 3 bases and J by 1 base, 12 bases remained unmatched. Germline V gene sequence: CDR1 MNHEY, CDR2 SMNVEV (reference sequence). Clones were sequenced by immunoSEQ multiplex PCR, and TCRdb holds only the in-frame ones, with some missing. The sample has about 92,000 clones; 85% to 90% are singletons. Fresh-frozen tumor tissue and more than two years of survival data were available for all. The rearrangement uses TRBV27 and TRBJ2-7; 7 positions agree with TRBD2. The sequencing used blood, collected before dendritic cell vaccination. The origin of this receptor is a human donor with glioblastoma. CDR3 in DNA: TGTGCCAGCAGTTTCGTCCTAGCCGGGAGGCGATCCTACGAGCAGTACTTC. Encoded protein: CASSFVLAGRRSYEQYF.